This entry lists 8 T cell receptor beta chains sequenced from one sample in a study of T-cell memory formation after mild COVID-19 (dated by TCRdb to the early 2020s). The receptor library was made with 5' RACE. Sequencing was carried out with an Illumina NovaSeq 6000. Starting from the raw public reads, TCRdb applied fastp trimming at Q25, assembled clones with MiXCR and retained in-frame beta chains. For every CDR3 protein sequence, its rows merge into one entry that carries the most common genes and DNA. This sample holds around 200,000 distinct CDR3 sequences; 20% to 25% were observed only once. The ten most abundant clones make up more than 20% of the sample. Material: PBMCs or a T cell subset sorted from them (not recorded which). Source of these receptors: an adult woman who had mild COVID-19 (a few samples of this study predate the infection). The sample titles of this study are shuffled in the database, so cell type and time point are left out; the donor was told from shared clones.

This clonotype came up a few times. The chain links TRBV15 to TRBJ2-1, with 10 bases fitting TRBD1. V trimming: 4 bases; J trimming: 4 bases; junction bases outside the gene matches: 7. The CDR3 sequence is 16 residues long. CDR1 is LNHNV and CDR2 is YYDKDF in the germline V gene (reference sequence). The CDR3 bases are TGTGCCACCAGCATCAACCGGGACAGGGGATACAATGAGCAGTTCTTC. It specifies CATSINRDRGYNEQFF.

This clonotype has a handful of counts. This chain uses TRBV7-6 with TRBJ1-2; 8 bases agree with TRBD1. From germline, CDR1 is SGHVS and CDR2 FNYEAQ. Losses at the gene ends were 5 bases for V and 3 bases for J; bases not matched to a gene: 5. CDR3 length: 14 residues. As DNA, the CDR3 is TGTGCCAGCAGCCTGGGGACAGGAGACTATGGCTACACCTTC. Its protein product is CASSLGTGDYGYTF.

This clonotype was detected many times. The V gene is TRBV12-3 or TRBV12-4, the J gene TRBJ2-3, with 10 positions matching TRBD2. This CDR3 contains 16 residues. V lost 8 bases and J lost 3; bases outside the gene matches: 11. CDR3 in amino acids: CASQVLAGAGTDTQYF. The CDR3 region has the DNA TGTGCCAGCCAAGTGCTAGCGGGAGCTGGGACAGATACGCAGTATTTT.

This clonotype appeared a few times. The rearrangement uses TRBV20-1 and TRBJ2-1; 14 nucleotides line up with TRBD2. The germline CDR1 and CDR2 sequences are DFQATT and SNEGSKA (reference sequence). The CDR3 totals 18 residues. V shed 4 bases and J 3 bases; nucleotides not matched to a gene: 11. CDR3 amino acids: CSATLLTSGRAHYNEQFF. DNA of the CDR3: TGCAGTGCTACTTTACTGACTAGCGGGAGGGCCCACTACAATGAGCAGTTCTTC.

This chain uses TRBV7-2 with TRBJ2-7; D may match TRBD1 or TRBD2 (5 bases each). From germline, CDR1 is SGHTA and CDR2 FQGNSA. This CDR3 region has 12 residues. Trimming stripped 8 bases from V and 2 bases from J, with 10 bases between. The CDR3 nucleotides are TGTGCCAGCGTTCGAGGGGCCTACGAGCAGTACTTC. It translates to CASVRGAYEQYF.

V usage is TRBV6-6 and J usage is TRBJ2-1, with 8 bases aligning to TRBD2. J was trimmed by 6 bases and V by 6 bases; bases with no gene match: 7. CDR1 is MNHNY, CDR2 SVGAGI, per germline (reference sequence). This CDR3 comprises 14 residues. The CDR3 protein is CASRVAGRLNEQFF. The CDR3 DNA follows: TGTGCCAGCAGAGTAGCGGGGAGGCTCAATGAGCAGTTCTTC.

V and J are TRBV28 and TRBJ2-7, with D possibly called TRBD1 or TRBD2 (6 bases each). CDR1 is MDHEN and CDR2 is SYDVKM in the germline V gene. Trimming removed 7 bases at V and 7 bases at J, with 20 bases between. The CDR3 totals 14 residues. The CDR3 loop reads CASTTRTGREEQYF. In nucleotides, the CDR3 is TGTGCCAGCACCACGAGAACAGGGCGGGAAGAGCAGTACTTC.

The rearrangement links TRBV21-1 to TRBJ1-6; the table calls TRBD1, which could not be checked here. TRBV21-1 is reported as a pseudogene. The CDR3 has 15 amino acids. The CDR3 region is CASSKVKGGNSPLHF. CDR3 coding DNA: TGTGCCAGCAGCAAAGTCAAGGGGGGGAATTCACCCCTCCACTTT.